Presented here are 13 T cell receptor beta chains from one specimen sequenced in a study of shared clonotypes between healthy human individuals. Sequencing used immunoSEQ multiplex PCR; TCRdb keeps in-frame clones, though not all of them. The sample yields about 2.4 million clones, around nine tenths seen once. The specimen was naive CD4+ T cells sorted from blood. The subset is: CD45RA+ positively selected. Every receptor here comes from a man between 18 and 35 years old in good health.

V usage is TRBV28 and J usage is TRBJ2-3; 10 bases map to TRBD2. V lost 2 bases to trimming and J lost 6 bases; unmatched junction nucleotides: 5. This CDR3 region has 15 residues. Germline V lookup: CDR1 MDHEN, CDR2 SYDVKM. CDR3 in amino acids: CASSLASGGADTQYF. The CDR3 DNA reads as TGTGCCAGCAGTTTAGCCAGCGGGGGGGCGGATACGCAGTATTTT.

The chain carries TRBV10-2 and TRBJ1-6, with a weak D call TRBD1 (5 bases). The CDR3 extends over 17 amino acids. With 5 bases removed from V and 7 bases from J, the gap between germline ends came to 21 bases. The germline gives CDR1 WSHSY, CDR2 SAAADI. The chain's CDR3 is CASSTEGDGGFNSPLHF. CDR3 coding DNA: TGCGCCAGCAGTACCGAAGGGGACGGGGGATTCAATTCACCCCTCCACTTT.

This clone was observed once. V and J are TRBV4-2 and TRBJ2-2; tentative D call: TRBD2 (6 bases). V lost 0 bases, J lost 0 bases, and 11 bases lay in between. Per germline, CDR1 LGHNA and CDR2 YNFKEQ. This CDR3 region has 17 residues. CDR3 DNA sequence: TGTGCCAGCAGCCAAGACCTAAGCGGGTCGAACACCGGGGAGCTGTTTTTT. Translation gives CASSQDLSGSNTGELFF.

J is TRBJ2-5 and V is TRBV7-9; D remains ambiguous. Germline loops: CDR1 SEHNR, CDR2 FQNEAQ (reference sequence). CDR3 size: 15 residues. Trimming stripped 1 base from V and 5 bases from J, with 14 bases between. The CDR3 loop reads CASSLVGQPMETQYF. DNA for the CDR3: TGTGCCAGCAGCTTAGTTGGGCAGCCCATGGAGACCCAGTACTTC.

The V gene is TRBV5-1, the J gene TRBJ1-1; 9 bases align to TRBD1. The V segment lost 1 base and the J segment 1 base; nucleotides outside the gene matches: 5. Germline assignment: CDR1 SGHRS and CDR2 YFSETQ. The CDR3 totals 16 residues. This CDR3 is CASSLRGQGRNTEAFF. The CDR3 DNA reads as TGCGCCAGCAGCTTGCGGGGACAGGGCAGGAACACTGAAGCTTTCTTT. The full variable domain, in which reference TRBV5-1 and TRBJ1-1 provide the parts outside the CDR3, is KAGVTQTPRYLIKTRGQQVTLSCSPISGHRSVSWYQQTPGQGLQFLFEYFSETQRNKGNFPGRFSGRQFSNSRSEMNVSTLELGDSALYLCASSLRGQGRNTEAFFGQGTRLTVV.

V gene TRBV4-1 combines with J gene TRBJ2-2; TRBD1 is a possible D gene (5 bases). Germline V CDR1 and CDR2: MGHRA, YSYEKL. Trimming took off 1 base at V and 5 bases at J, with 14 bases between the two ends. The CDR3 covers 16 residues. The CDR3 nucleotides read TGCGCCAGCAGCCAAGGAGTAGTCAGGGTTACCGGGGAGCTGTTTTTT. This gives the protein CASSQGVVRVTGELFF.

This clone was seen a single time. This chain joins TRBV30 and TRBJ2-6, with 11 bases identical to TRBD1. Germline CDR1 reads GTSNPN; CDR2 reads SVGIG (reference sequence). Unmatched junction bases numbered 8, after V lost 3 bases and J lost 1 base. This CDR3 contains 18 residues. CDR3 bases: TGTGCCTGGAGCCGAACCGGGACAGGGGGTTCTGGGGCCAACGTCCTGACTTTC. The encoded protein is CAWSRTGTGGSGANVLTF.

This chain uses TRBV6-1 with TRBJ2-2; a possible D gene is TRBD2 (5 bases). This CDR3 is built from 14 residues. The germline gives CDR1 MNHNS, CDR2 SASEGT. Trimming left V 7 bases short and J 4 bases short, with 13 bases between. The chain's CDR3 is CASMRGPGTGELFF. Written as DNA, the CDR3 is TGTGCCAGCATGAGAGGGCCGGGCACCGGGGAGCTGTTTTTT.

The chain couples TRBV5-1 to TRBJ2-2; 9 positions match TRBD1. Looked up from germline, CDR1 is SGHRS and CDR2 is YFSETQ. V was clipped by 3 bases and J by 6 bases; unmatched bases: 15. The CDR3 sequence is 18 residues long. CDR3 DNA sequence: TGCGCCAGCAGCTCAACCAAGAGCCAAGGGACAGGGTCCGGGGAGCTGTTTTTT. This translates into CASSSTKSQGTGSGELFF.

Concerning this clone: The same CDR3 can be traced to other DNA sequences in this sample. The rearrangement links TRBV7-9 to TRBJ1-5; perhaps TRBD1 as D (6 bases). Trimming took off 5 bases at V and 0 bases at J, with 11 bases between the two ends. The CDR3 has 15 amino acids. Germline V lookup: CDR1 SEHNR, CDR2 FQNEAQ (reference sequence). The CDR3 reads CASSPGQYSNQPQHF. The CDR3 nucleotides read TGTGCCAGCAGCCCAGGACAGTATAGCAATCAGCCCCAGCATTTT.

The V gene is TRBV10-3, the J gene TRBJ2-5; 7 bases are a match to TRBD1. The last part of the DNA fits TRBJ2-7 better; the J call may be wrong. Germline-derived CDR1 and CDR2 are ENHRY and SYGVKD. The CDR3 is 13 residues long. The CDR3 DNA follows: TGTGCCACCAACAGGGGTGGGTCCTACGAGCAGTACTTC. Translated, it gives CATNRGGSYEQYF.

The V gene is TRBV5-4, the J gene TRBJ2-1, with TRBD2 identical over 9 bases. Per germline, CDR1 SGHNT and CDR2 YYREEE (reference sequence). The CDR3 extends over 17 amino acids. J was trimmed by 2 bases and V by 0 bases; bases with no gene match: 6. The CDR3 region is CASSLAEKRGAYNEQFF. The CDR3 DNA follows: TGTGCCAGCAGCTTGGCCGAGAAGCGGGGGGCCTACAATGAGCAGTTCTTC.

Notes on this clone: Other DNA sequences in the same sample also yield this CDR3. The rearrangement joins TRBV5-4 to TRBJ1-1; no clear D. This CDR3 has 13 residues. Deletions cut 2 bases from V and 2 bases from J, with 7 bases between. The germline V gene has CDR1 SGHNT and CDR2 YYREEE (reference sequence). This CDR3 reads CASSFGGNTEAFF. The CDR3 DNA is TGTGCCAGCAGCTTTGGAGGTAACACTGAAGCTTTCTTT.